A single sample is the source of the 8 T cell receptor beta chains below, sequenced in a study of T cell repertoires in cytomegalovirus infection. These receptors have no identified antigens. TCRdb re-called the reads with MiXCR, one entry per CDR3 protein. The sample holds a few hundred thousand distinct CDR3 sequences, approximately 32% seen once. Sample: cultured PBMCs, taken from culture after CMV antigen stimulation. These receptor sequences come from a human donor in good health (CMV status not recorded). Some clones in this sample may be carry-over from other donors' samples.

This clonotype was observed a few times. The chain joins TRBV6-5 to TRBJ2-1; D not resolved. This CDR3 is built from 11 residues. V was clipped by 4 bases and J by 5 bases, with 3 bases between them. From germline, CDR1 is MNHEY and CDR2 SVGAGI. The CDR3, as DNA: TGTGCCAGCAGTTCCAACAATGAGCAGTTCTTC. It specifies CASSSNNEQFF.

The CDR3, as DNA: TGTGCCAGTACACAGGAGGTGCAGTACACCGGGGAGCTGTTTTTT. Protein: CASTQEVQYTGELFF. This rearrangement joins TRBV19 to TRBJ2-2; the D call may be TRBD1 or TRBD2 (5 bases each). CDR1 LNHDA and CDR2 SQIVND come from the germline V gene (reference sequence). The germline V and J ends were trimmed by 7 bases and 3 bases, with 15 bases remaining between them. The CDR3 has 15 amino acids.

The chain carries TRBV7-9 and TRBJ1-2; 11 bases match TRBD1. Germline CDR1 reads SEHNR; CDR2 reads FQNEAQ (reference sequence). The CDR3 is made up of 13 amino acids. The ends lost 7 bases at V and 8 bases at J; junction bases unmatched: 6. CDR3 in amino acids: CASTGTGGNGYTF. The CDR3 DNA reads TGTGCCAGCACTGGGACAGGGGGAAACGGCTACACCTTC.

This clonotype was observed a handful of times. CDR3 residues: CASSLTSSTDTQYF. Here the CDR3 DNA reads TGTGCCAGCAGCCTAACATCTAGCACAGATACGCAGTATTTT. The J gene is TRBJ2-3, the V gene TRBV7-8; D unclear. Per germline, CDR1 SGHVS and CDR2 FQNEAQ. The CDR3 has 14 residues. Trimming took off 5 bases at V and 0 bases at J, with 9 bases between the two ends.

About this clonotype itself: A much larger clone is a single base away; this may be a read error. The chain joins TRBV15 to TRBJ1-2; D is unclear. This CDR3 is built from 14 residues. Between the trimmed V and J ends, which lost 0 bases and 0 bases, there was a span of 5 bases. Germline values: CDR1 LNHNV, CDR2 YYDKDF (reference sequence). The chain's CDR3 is CATSRDIANYGYTF. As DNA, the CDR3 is TGTGCCACCAGCAGAGATATAGCTAACTATGGCTACACCTTC.

CDR3 loop: CASSLGRRGGVLDEQFF. CDR3 in DNA: TGCGCCAGCAGCTTGGGTCGCCGGGGGGGTGTATTGGATGAGCAGTTCTTC. This chain connects TRBV5-1 to TRBJ2-1, with TRBD2 identical over 8 bases. Germline CDR1 is SGHRS and CDR2 is YFSETQ. Trimming took 0 bases from V and 8 from J; bases not matched to a gene: 13. This CDR3 comprises 17 residues. The whole variable domain, remainder taken from reference TRBV5-1 and TRBJ2-1, is KAGVTQTPRYLIKTRGQQVTLSCSPISGHRSVSWYQQTPGQGLQFLFEYFSETQRNKGNFPGRFSGRQFSNSRSEMNVSTLELGDSALYLCASSLGRRGGVLDEQFFGPGTRLTVL.

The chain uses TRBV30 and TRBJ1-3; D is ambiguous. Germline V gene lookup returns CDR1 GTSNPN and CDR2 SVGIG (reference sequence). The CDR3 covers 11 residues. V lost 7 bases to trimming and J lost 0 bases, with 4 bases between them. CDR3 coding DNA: TGTGCCTCCCCCTCTGGAAACACCATATATTTT. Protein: CASPSGNTIYF.

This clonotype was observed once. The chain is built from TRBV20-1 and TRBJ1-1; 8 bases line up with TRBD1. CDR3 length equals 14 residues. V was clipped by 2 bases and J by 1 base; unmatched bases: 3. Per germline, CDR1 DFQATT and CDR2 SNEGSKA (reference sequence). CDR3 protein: CSARQGAGNTEAFF. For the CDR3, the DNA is TGCAGTGCTAGACAGGGGGCCGGGAACACTGAAGCTTTCTTT.